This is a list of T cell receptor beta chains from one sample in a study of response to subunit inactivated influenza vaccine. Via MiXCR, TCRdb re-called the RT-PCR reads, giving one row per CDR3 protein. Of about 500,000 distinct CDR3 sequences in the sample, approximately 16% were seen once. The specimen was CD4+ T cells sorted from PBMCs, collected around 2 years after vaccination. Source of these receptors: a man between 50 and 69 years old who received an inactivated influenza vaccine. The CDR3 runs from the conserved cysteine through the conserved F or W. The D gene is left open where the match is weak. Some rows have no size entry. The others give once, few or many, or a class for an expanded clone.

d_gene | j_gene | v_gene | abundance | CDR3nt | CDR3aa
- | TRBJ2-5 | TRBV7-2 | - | TGTGCCAGCAGCTTAGGGCGCGGCGGGCAAGAGACCCAGTACTTC | CASSLGRGGQETQYF
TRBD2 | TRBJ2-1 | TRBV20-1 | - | TGCAGTGCTAGAGGACCTAGCGGGAACTACAATGAGCAGTTCTTC | CSARGPSGNYNEQFF
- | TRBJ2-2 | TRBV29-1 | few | TGCAGCGCCGGAACAGGGAACACCGGGGAGCTGTTTTTT | CSAGTGNTGELFF
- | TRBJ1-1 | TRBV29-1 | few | TGCAGCGTTGAGTTTTTTAAGGGACGGAATGAAGCTTTCTTT | CSVEFFKGRNEAFF
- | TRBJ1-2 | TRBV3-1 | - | TGTGCCAGCAGCCTATCCGGGGCAAAAGGCGGCTACACCTTC | CASSLSGAKGGYTF
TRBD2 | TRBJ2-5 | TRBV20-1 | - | TGCAGTGCTAGACAGCTAGCGGGCAAGACCCAGTACTTC | CSARQLAGKTQYF
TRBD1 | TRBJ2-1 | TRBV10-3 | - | TGTGCCATCGGGATACAGGGGGGCAATGAGCAGTTCTTC | CAIGIQGGNEQFF
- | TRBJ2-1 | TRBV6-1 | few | TGTGCCAGCAGTGACTATTTGGCGGTCTACAATGAGCAGTTCTTC | CASSDYLAVYNEQFF
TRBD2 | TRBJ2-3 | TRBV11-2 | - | TGTGCCAGCAGCCGCGCGACTAGCAGAGATACGCAGTATTTT | CASSRATSRDTQYF
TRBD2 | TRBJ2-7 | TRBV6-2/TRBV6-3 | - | TGTGCCAGCATCCTAGCGGGAGACTACGAGCAGTACTTC | CASILAGDYEQYF
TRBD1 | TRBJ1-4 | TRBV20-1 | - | TGCAGTGCTTTTGGGGGACAGGGTTACGAAAAACTGTTTTTT | CSAFGGQGYEKLFF
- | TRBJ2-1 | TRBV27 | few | TGTGCCAGCCGGGTGCTCTCCTACAATGAGCAGTTCTTC | CASRVLSYNEQFF
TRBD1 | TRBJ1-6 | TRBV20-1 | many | TGCAGTGCTTCCCGGACAGGCCTTAATTCACCCCTCCACTTT | CSASRTGLNSPLHF
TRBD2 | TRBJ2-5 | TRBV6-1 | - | TGTGCCAGCAGGGTCTGGGGGGGATCGCAAGAGACCCAGTACTTC | CASRVWGGSQETQYF
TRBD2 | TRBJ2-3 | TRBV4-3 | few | TGCGCCAGCAGCCAAGTAACCGGGGGGGCGGCAGATACGCAGTATTTT | CASSQVTGGAADTQYF
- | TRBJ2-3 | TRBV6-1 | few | TGTGCCAGCAGTGATCCCCCGGTCCCAGATACGCAGTATTTT | CASSDPPVPDTQYF
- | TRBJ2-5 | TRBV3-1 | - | TGTGCCAGCAGCCATCGGAAGGAAGAGACCCAGTACTTC | CASSHRKEETQYF
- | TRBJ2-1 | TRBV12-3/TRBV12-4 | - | TGTGCCAGCAGGTACAGACAGGACGCCTACAATGAGCAGTTCTTC | CASRYRQDAYNEQFF
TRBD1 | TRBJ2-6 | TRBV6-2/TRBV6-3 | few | TGTGCCAGCAGTTACAGGGGGCATGGGGCCAACGTCCTGACTTTC | CASSYRGHGANVLTF
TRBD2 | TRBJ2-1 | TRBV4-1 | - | TGCGCCAGCAGCCCCTTAGGACTAGCGGGGGAGCAGTTCTTC | CASSPLGLAGEQFF
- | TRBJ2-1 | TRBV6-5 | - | TGTGCCAGCACAGGGTTCAATGAGCAGTTCTTC | CASTGFNEQFF
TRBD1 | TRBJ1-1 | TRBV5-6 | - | TGTGCCAGCAGCCACGACCGGGACAGGGGGCTAATCGTCACTGAAGCTTTCTTT | CASSHDRDRGLIVTEAFF
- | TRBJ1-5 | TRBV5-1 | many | TGCGCCAGCAGCTTGGAAGGGGGTAGTCAGCCCCAGCATTTT | CASSLEGGSQPQHF
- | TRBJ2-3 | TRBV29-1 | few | TGCAGCGTTGAGTGGGGGCTAGGCACAGATACGCAGTATTTT | CSVEWGLGTDTQYF
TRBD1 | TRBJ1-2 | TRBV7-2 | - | TGTGCCAGCAGTTCAGGGACAGTGAATGGCTACACCTTC | CASSSGTVNGYTF